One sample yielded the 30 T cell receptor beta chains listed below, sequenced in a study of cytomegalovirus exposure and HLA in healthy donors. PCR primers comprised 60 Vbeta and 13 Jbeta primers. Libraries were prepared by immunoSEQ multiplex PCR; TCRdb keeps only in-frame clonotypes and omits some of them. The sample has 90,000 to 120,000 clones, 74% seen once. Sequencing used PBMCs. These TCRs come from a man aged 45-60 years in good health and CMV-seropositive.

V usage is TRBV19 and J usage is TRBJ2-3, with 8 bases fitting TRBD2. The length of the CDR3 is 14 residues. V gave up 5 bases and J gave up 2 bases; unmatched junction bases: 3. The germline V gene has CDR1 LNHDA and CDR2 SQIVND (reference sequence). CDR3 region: CASSSRGATDTQYF. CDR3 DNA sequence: TGTGCCAGTAGTTCGCGGGGGGCCACAGATACGCAGTATTTT.

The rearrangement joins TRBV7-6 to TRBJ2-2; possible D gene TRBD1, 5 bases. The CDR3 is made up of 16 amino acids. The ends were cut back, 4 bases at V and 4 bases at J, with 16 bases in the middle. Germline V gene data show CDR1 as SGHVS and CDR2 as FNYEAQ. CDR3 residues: CASSSPGHPSTGELFF. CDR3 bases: TGTGCCAGCAGCTCACCAGGACACCCCAGCACCGGGGAGCTGTTTTTT. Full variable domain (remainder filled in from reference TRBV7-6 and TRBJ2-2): GAGVSQSPRYKVTKRGQDVALRCDPISGHVSLYWYRQALGQGPEFLTYFNYEAQQDKSGLPNDRFSAERPEGSISTLTIQRTEQRDSAMYRCASSSPGHPSTGELFFGEGSRLTVL.

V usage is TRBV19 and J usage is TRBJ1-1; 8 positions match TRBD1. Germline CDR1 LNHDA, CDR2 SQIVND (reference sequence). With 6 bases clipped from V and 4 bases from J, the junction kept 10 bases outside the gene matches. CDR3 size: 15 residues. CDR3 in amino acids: CASSTGGGWTTEAFF. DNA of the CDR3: TGTGCCAGTAGCACAGGGGGTGGTTGGACCACTGAAGCTTTCTTT.

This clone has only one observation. CDR3 sequence: CASSGTGPGGEQYF. Written as DNA, the CDR3 is TGTGCCAGCAGCGGGACAGGGCCAGGGGGCGAGCAGTACTTC. The chain is built from TRBV7-8 and TRBJ2-7; the match to TRBD1 covers 9 bases. The CDR3 extends over 14 amino acids. Germline CDR1 is SGHVS and CDR2 is FQNEAQ. V trimming: 5 bases; J trimming: 6 bases; junction bases outside the gene matches: 8.

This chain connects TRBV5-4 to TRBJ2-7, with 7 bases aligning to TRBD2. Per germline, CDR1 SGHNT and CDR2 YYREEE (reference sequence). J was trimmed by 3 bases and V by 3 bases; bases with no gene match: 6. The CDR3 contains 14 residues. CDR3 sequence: CASSSSSGDYEQYF. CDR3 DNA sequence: TGTGCCAGCAGCTCATCTAGCGGTGACTACGAGCAGTACTTC.

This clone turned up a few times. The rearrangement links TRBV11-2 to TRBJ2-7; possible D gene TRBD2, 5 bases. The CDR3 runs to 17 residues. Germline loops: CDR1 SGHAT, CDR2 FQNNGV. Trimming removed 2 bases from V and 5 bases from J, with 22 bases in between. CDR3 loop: CASSLSPWTRAFDEQYF. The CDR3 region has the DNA TGTGCCAGCAGCTTATCCCCTTGGACGAGGGCTTTTGACGAGCAGTACTTC. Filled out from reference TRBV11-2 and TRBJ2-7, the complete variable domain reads EAGVAQSPRYKIIEKRQSVAFWCNPISGHATLYWYQQILGQGPKLLIQFQNNGVVDDSQLPKDRFSAERLKGVDSTLKIQPAKLEDSAVYLCASSLSPWTRAFDEQYFGPGTRLTVT.

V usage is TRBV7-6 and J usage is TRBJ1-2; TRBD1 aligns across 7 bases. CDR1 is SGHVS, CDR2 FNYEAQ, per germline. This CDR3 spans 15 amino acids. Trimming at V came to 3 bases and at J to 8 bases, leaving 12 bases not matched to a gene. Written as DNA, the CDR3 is TGTGCCAGCAGCTTCGGGACAGAGCTCTTAGAGGGCTACACCTTC. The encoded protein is CASSFGTELLEGYTF.

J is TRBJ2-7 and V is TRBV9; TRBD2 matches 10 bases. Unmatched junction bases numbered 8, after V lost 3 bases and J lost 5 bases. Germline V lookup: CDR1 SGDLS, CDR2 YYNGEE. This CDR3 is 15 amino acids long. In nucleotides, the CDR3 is TGTGCCAGCAGCGGTCGACTAGCGGGTTTAAACGAGCAGTACTTC. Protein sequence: CASSGRLAGLNEQYF. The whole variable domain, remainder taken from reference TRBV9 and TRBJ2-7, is DSGVTQTPKHLITATGQRVTLRCSPRSGDLSVYWYQQSLDQGLQFLIQYYNGEERAKGNILERFSAQQFPDLHSELNLSSLELGDSALYFCASSGRLAGLNEQYFGPGTRLTVT.

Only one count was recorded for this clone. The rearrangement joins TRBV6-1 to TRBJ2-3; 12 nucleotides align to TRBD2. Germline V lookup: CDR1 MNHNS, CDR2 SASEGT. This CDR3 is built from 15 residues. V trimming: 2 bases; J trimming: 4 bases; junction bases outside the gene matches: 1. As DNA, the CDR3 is TGTGCCAGCAGTGAACTAGCGGGAGGGCCAGATACGCAGTATTTT. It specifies CASSELAGGPDTQYF.

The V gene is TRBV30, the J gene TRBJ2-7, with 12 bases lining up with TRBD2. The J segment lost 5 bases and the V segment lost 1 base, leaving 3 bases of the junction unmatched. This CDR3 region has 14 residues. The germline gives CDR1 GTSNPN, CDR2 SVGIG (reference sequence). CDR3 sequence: CAWSGLAGVNEQYF. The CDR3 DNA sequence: TGTGCCTGGAGTGGACTAGCGGGAGTCAACGAGCAGTACTTC.

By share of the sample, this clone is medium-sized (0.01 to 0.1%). The CDR3 region is CASSESRGGTDTQYF. The CDR3 region has the DNA TGTGCCAGCAGTGAGTCCCGAGGAGGGACAGATACGCAGTATTTT. V is TRBV6-4 and J is TRBJ2-3; weak D call: TRBD2 (6 bases). Germline-derived CDR1 and CDR2 are MRHNA and SNTAGT. The CDR3 has 15 amino acids. Trimming left V 3 bases short and J 3 bases short, with 13 bases between.

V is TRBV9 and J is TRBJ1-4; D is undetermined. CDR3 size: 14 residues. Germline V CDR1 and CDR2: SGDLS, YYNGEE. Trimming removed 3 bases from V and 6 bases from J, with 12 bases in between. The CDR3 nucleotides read TGTGCCAGCAGCGCCCGGGATTGGGATGAAAAACTGTTTTTT. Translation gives CASSARDWDEKLFF.

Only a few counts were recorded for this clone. CDR3 amino acids: CASSRPPGVAGNTIYF. Here the CDR3 DNA reads TGTGCCAGCAGCCGACCCCCAGGGGTCGCTGGAAACACCATATATTTT. The V and J genes are TRBV5-6 and TRBJ1-3; TRBD1 might be the D (6 bases). The CDR3 length is 16 residues. With 4 bases removed from V and 2 bases from J, the gap between germline ends came to 16 bases. Per germline, CDR1 SGHDT and CDR2 YYEEEE.

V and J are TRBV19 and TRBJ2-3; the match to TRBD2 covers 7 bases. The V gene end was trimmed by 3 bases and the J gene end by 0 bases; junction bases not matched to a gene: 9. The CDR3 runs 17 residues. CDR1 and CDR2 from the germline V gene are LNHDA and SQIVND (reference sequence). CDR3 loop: CASSMSVSGGSTDTQYF. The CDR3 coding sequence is TGTGCCAGTAGTATGTCTGTGTCGGGGGGTAGCACAGATACGCAGTATTTT.

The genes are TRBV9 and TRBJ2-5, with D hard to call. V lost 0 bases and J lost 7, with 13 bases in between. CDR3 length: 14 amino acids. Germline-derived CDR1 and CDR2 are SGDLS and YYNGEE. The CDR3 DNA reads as TGTGCCAGCAGCGTAGACGCCGAGGTCGGGACCCAGTACTTC. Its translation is CASSVDAEVGTQYF. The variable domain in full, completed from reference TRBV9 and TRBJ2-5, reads DSGVTQTPKHLITATGQRVTLRCSPRSGDLSVYWYQQSLDQGLQFLIQYYNGEERAKGNILERFSAQQFPDLHSELNLSSLELGDSALYFCASSVDAEVGTQYFGPGTRLLVL.

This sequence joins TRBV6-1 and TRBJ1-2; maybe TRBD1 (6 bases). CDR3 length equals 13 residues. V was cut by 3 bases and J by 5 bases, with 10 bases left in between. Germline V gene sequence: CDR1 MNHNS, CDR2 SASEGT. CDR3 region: CASSERGLYGYTF. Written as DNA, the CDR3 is TGTGCCAGCAGTGAGCGGGGGCTATATGGCTACACCTTC.

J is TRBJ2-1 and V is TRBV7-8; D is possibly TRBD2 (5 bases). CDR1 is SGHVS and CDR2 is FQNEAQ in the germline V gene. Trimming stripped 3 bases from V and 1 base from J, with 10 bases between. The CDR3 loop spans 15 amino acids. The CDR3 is CASSFGITSYNEQFF. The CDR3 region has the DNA TGTGCCAGCAGCTTCGGGATCACTTCCTACAATGAGCAGTTCTTC.

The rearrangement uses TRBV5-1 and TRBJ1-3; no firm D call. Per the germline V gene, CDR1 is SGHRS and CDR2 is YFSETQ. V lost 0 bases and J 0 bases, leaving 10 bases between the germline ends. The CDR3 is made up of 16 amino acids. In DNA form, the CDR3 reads TGCGCCAGCAGCTTGGATGTGGCAGGCTCTGGAAACACCATATATTTT. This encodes CASSLDVAGSGNTIYF. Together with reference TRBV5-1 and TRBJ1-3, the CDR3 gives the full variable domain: KAGVTQTPRYLIKTRGQQVTLSCSPISGHRSVSWYQQTPGQGLQFLFEYFSETQRNKGNFPGRFSGRQFSNSRSEMNVSTLELGDSALYLCASSLDVAGSGNTIYFGEGSWLTVV.

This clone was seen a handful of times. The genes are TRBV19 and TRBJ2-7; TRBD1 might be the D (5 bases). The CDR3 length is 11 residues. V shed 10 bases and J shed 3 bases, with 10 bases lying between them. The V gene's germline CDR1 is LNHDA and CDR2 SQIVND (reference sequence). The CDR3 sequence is CANQTVYEQYF. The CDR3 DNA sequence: TGTGCCAACCAGACAGTCTACGAGCAGTACTTC.

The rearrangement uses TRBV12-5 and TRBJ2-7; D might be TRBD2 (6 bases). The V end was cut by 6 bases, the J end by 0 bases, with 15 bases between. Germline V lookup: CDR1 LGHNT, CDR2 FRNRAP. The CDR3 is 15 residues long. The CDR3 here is CASGLGTASSYEQYF. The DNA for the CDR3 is TGTGCTAGTGGGCTCGGGACTGCCAGCTCCTACGAGCAGTACTTC.

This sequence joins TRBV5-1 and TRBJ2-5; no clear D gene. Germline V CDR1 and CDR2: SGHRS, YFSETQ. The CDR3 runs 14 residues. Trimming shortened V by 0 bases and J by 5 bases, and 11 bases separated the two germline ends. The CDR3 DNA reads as TGCGCCAGCAGCTTGGATAACCGGGTTGAGACCCAGTACTTC. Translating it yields CASSLDNRVETQYF.

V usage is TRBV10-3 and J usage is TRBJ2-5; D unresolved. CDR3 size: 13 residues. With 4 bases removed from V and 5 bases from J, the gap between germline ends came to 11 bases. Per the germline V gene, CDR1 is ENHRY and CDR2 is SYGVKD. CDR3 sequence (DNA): TGTGCCATCAGTGTACTCTTCGAGGAGACCCAGTACTTC. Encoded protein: CAISVLFEETQYF.

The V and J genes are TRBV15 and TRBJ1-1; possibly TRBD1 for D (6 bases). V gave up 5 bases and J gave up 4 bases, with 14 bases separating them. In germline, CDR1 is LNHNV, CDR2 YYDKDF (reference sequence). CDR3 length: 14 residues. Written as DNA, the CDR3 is TGTGCCACCAGCGGAGGGACATTTAGCACTGAAGCTTTCTTT. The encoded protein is CATSGGTFSTEAFF.

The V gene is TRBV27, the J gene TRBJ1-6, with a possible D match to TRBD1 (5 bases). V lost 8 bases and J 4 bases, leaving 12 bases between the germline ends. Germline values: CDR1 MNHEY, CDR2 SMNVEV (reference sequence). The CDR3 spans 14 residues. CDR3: CASWRGLYNSPLHF. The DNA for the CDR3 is TGTGCCAGCTGGAGGGGCCTTTATAATTCACCCCTCCACTTT.

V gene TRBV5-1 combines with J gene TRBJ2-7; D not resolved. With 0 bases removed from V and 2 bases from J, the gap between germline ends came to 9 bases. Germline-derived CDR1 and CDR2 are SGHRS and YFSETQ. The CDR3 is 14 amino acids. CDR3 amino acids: CASSLDGVTYEQYF. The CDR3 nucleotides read TGCGCCAGCAGCTTGGACGGAGTAACCTACGAGCAGTACTTC. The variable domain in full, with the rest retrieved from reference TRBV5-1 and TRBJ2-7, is KAGVTQTPRYLIKTRGQQVTLSCSPISGHRSVSWYQQTPGQGLQFLFEYFSETQRNKGNFPGRFSGRQFSNSRSEMNVSTLELGDSALYLCASSLDGVTYEQYFGPGTRLTVT.

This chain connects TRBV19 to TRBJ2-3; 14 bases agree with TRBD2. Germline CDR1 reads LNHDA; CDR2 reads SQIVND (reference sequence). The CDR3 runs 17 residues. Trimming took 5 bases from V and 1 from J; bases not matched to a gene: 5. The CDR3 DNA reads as TGTGCCAGTAGTCCGACTAGCGGGAGGGGCGGCACAGATACGCAGTATTTT. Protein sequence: CASSPTSGRGGTDTQYF.

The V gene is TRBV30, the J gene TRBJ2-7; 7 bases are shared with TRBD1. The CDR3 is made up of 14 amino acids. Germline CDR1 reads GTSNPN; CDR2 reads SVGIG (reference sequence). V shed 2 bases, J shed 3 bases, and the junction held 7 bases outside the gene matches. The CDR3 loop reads CAWSIWTGDYEQYF. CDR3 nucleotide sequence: TGTGCCTGGAGTATCTGGACAGGAGACTACGAGCAGTACTTC. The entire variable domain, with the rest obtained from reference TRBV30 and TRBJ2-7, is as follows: SQTIHQWPATLVQPVGSPLSLECTVEGTSNPNLYWYRQAAGRGLQLLFYSVGIGQISSEVPQNLSASRPQDRQFILSSKKLLLSDSGFYLCAWSIWTGDYEQYFGPGTRLTVT.

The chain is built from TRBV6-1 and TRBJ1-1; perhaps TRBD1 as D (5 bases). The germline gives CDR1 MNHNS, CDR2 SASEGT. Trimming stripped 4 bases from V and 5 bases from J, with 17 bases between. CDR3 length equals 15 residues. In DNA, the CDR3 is TGTGCCAGCAGTGCTGAGGGAGGGGTGAGGACTGAAGCTTTCTTT. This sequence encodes CASSAEGGVRTEAFF.

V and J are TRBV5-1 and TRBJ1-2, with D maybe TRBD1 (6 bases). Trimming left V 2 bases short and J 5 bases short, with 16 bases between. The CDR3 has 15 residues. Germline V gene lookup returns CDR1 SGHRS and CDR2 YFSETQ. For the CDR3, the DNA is TGCGCCAGCAGCTTCTCCCCCCAAGGACAGTATGGCTACACCTTC. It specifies CASSFSPQGQYGYTF.

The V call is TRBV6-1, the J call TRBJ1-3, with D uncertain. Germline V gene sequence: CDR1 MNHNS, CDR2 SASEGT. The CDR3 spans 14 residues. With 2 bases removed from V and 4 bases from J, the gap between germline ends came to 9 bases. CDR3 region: CASSEQAWGNTIYF. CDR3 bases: TGTGCCAGCAGTGAACAGGCCTGGGGAAACACCATATATTTT.